This is a list of T cell receptor beta chains from one sample in a study of cytomegalovirus exposure and HLA in healthy donors. Sequencing used immunoSEQ multiplex PCR; TCRdb keeps in-frame clones, though not all of them. The sample records 150,000 to 200,000 clones, more than 75% being singletons. What was sequenced was PBMCs. The receptors were gathered from a man aged 18-30 years in good health and CMV-seropositive. The CDR3 runs from the conserved cysteine through the conserved F or W.

j_call v_call cdr3_aa
TRBJ1-1 TRBV29-1 CSVEVQGATEAFF
TRBJ1-1 TRBV29-1 CSVVGQHGGKAFF
TRBJ2-5 TRBV30 CAWTTGSTFQETQYF
TRBJ1-1 TRBV6-1 CASSEAPENTEAFF
TRBJ1-3 TRBV27 CASSPSSGNTIYF
TRBJ2-3 TRBV20-1 CSARVADTQYF
TRBJ2-7 TRBV7-9 CASSPGQTLTYEQYF
TRBJ2-2 TRBV7-2 CASRTSGGLGTGELFF
TRBJ1-1 TRBV27 CASSLSAMNTEAFF
TRBJ2-1 TRBV27 CASSLYGRGEQFF
TRBJ1-2 TRBV7-9 CASSFSGGGYAGYTF
TRBJ2-7 TRBV7-3 CASSPMGQGDEQYF
TRBJ2-4 TRBV11-2 CASSSPTWGGSNIQYF
TRBJ1-1 TRBV18 CASSPFEGGARGMTEAFF
TRBJ1-3 TRBV7-2 CASSLGGGEGNTIYF
TRBJ1-1 TRBV5-4 CASSLGTGNTEAFF
TRBJ2-3 TRBV5-1 CASSLTGGADTQYF
TRBJ2-7 TRBV18 CASANFAQGAGEQYF
TRBJ1-1 TRBV4-1 CASSEPPRPRGAFF
TRBJ2-1 TRBV9 CASSSGGAVWDEQFF
TRBJ2-1 TRBV4-3 CASSQATLRGKGQFF
TRBJ2-7 TRBV16 CASSQSNYEQYF
TRBJ1-1 TRBV7-9 CASSLARTKNTEAFF
TRBJ1-1 TRBV6-5 CASSRTNTEAFF
TRBJ1-1 TRBV29-1 CSVGDRVVPNAFF
TRBJ2-3 TRBV19 CASSIVAGEGADTQYF
TRBJ2-2 TRBV9 CASSGSGNTGELFF
TRBJ2-7 TRBV29-1 CSVEDPDRGTYEQYF
TRBJ2-7 TRBV5-1 CASSLERGQGSYEQYF
TRBJ2-7 TRBV7-9 CASSLDIAGTYEQYF
TRBJ2-2 TRBV5-1 CASSLRTEGSTGELFF
TRBJ2-5 TRBV5-1 CASSLAPGLAGGPQETQYF
TRBJ1-2 TRBV9 CASSVRVGGPENGYTF
TRBJ1-5 TRBV4-2 CASSQGRPRDQPQHF
TRBJ2-1 TRBV4-3 CASSQARIREWSYNEQFF
TRBJ1-5 TRBV6-5 CASSQGLSQPQHF
TRBJ2-7 TRBV6-1 CASNLGGEGHYEQYF
TRBJ1-1 TRBV30 CAFSTQGTTEAFF
TRBJ2-6 TRBV9 CASSPPGVAGANVLTF
TRBJ2-7 TRBV7-9 CASSLGQGQVNEQYF
TRBJ2-3 TRBV7-3 CASSLTVTTGGGADTQYF
TRBJ1-2 TRBV7-9 CASSLGIYGYTF
TRBJ2-2 TRBV28 CASSQSGRENTGELFF
TRBJ1-1 TRBV4-3 CASSQGTLGNANTEAFF
TRBJ2-7 TRBV5-8 CASSSDGDLYEQYF